This entry is about one TCR beta chain. This record belongs to a study of cytomegalovirus exposure and HLA in healthy donors. Both 60 Vbeta primers and 13 Jbeta primers went into the PCR. Method: immunoSEQ multiplex PCR; TCRdb's copy keeps in-frame clones and lacks some. The profile shows under 130,000 clones, approximately 70% of them singletons. V shed 5 bases, J shed 5 bases, and the junction held 4 bases outside the gene matches. CDR3 length: 14 residues. Looked up from germline, CDR1 is LNHDA and CDR2 is SQIVND (reference sequence). What was sequenced was PBMCs. The V call is TRBV19, the J call TRBJ1-4; 8 nucleotides align to TRBD1. This sequence was found in a woman aged 45 to 65 in good health and CMV-seronegative. CDR3 in amino acids: CASSPGTGNEKLFF. DNA of the CDR3: TGTGCCAGTAGTCCGGGGACAGGCAATGAAAAACTGTTTTTT.